This TCR beta chain was retrieved from a study of blood T cell repertoires in COVID-19 (dated by TCRdb to the early 2020s). About the study as a whole: Samples covering the acute and convalescent phases of COVID-19 were provided by collaborators in the United States, Italy and Spain. The prospective study material was composed of cDNA or gDNA derived from T cells, B-cell-depleted T cells, or PBMCs. Subjects who had been exposed to COVID-19, were actively infected with it, or had recovered from it provided the deeply sampled blood TCRbeta repertoires that made up the dataset. The repertoires were released in a freely available public database intended as a resource for research on the immune response to SARS-CoV-2. The samples were drawn from two sources: the first 160 participants of the ongoing ImmuneRACE study, and 1,000 to 1,500 subjects contributed by 6 global collaborators. The sample metadata nearly always contained a de-identified subject ID, COVID-19 status, age in years and sex. Where available, HLA class I and class II types were taken from metadata supplied by the sample provider and were not determined by assay-based typing. Study-wide findings and limitations: How much clinical and demographic metadata was included differed by source and by participant, and the metadata was provided uncurated.

This clone has just a few counts. Its antigen remains unidentified. No much larger clone exists at a distance of one base, and base qualities are not known. TCRbeta CDR3 regions were amplified from genomic DNA using the immunoSEQ Assay, a bias-controlled multiplex PCR. In the paper's pipeline: Nucleated cell counts per sample were estimated from amplification of reference gene primers within the assay. To quantify the absolute abundance of each unique TCRbeta CDR3 rearrangement, sequence reads were collapsed and filtered. For each sample, productive Simpson clonality was calculated as the square root of Simpson's diversity index across productive rearrangements. What TCRdb holds here is the immuneACCESS table cut down to in-frame rearrangements. Part of the clones is not present; checked against another copy, under half of the missing clones reflect an unresolved V gene, and the others are unexplained. From that table come the V and J calls and clone size; the DNA was used to work out D and trimming. This sample comprises about 200,000 clones, around 89% of them detected only once. The top ten constitute under 6.5% of the sample.

Reading from cysteine to phenylalanine, the CDR3 counts 17 amino acids. The read is trimmed to its CDR3 DNA, 51 bases read in frame from base 1. V was cut back by 5 bases and J by 1 base, leaving a gap of 19 bases between them. As encoded in the germline V gene, CDR1 is SGHTA while CDR2 is FQGNSA. The collaborating institutions used their own protocols to collect whole blood in K2EDTA tubes. For TCRbeta analysis, collaborators shipped samples as frozen whole blood, isolated PBMCs, or DNA extracted from either of those sample types. The sequence was obtained from a middle-aged man with active or convalescent COVID-19. The specimen was peripheral blood. The V gene is TRBV7-2 and the J gene is TRBJ2-3; the D gene identity is not certain. The CDR3 in this case is CASSPRPLRWGTDTQYF. The sequenced DNA: TGTGCCAGCAGCCCCAGGCCGCTTCGATGGGGCACAGATACGCAGTATTTT. The full variable domain, completed from the reference TRBV7-2 and TRBJ2-3 proteins outside the CDR3, reads GAGVSQSPSNKVTEKGKDVELRCDPISGHTALYWYRQSLGQGLEFLIYFQGNSAPDKSGLPSDRFSAERTGGSVSTLTIQRTQQEDSAVYLCASSPRPLRWGTDTQYFGPGTRLTVL.